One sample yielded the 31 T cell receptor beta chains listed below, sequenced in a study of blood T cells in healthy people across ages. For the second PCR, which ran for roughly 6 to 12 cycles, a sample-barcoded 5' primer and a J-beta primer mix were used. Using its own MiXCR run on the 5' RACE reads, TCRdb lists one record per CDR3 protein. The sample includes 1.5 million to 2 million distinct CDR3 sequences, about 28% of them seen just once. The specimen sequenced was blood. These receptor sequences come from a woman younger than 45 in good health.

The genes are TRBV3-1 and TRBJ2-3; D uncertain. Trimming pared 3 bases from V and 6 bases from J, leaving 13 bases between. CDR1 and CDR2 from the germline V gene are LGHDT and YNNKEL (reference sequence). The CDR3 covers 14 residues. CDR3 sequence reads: CASSQSRLRDTQYF. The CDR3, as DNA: TGTGCCAGCAGCCAGTCCAGGTTAAGGGATACGCAGTATTTT.

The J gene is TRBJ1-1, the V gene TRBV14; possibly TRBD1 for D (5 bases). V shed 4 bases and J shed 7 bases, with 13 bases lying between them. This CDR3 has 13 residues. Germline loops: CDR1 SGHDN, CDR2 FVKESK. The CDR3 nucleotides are TGTGCCAGCAGCCGGGGCAGCTACTGTGAAGCTTTCTTT. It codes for CASSRGSYCEAFF.

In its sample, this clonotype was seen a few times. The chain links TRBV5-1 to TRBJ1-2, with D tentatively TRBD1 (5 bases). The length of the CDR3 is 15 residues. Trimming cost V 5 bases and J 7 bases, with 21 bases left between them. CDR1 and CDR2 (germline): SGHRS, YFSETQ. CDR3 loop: CASSWDGAMGTGYTF. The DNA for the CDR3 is TGCGCCAGCAGTTGGGACGGGGCCATGGGGACTGGCTACACCTTC.

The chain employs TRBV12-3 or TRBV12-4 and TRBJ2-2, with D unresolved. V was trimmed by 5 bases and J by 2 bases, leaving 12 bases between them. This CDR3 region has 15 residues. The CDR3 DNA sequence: TGTGCCAGCAGTCCAGTGGGCAGAAACACCGGGGAGCTGTTTTTT. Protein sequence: CASSPVGRNTGELFF.

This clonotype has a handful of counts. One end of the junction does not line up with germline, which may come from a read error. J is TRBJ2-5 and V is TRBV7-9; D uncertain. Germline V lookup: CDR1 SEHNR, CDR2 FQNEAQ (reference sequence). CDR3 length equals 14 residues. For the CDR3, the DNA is TGTGCCAGCAGCTTAGAGGTGGGTCAAGAGACCCGGTACTTC. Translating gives CASSLEVGQETRYF.

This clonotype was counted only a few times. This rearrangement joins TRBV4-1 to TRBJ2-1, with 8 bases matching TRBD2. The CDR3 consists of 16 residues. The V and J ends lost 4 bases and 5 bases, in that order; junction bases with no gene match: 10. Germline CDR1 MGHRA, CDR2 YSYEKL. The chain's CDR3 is CASSRWGSGGNNEQFF. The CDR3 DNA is TGCGCCAGCAGCCGCTGGGGAAGCGGGGGTAACAATGAGCAGTTCTTC.

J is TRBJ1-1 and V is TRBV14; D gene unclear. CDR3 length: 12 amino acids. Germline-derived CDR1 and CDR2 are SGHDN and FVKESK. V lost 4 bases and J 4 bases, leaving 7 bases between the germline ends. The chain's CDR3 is CASSPLSTEAFF. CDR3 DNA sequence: TGTGCCAGCAGCCCTTTGAGCACTGAAGCTTTCTTT.

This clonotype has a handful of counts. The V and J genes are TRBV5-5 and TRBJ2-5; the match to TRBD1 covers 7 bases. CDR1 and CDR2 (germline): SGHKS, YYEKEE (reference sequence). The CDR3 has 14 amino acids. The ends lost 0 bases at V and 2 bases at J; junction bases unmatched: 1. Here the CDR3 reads CASSLEGQQETQYF. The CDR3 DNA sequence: TGTGCCAGCAGCTTGGAGGGACAGCAAGAGACCCAGTACTTC.

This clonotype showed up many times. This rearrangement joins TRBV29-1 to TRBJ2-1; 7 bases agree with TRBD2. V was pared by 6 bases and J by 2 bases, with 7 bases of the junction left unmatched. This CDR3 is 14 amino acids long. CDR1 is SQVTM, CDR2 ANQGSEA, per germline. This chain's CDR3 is CSVPRTSAYNEQFF. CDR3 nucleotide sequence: TGCAGCGTCCCTCGGACTAGTGCCTACAATGAGCAGTTCTTC.

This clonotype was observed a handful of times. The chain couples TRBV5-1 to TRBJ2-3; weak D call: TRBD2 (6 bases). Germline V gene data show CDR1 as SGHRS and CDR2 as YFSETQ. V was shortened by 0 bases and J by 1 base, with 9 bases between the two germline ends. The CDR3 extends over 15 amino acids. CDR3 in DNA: TGCGCCAGCAGCTTGGATCCGGGGGGCACAGATACGCAGTATTTT. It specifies CASSLDPGGTDTQYF.

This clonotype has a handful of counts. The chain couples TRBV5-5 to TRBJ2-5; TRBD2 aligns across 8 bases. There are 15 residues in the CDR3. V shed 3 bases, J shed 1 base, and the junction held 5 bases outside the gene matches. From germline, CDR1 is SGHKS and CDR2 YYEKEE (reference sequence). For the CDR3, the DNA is TGTGCCAGCAGCTCCCTTAGCGGGGTCCAAGAGACCCAGTACTTC. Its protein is CASSSLSGVQETQYF. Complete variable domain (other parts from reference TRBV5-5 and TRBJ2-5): DAGVTQSPTHLIKTRGQQVTLRCSPISGHKSVSWYQQVLGQGPQFIFQYYEKEERGRGNFPDRFSARQFPNYSSELNVNALLLGDSALYLCASSSLSGVQETQYFGPGTRLLVL.

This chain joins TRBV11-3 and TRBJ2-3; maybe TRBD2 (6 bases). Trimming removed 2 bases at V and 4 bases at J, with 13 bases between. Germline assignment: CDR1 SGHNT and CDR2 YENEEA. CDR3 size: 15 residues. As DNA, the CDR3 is TGTGCCAGCAGCTTATGGGGGGAAGAAGCAGATACGCAGTATTTT. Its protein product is CASSLWGEEADTQYF.

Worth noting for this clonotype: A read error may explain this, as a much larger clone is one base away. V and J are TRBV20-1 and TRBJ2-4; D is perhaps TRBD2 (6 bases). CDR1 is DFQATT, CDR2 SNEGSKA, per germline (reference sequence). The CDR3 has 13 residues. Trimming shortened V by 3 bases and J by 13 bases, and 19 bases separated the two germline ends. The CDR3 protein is CSARVAAYNEQYF. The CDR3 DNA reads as TGCAGTGCTAGGGTAGCGGCCTACAATGAGCAGTACTTC.

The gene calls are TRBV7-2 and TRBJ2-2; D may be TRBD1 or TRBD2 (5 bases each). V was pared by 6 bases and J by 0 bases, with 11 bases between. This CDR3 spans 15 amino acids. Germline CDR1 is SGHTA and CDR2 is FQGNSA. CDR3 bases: TGTGCCAGCAGGGTTGGGGGACCGAACACCGGGGAGCTGTTTTTT. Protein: CASRVGGPNTGELFF.

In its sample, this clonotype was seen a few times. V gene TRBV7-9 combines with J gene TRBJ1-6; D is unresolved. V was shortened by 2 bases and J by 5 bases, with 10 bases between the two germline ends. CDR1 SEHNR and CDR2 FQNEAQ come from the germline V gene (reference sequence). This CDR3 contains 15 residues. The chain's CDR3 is CASSLLPTDNSPLHF. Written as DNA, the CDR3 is TGTGCCAGCAGCTTACTTCCCACCGATAATTCACCCCTCCACTTT.

CDR3 in DNA: TGTGCCAGCAGCGCCCGGGCAGGGTTCTATGGCTACACCTTC. Translated: CASSARAGFYGYTF. The chain recombines TRBV7-9 with TRBJ1-2; a weak D match, TRBD1 (5 bases). The V gene lost 5 bases and the J gene lost 4 bases, with 14 bases spanning the gap. The CDR3 consists of 14 residues. Germline loops: CDR1 SEHNR, CDR2 FQNEAQ (reference sequence). The full variable domain, in which reference TRBV7-9 and TRBJ1-2 provide the parts outside the CDR3, is DTGVSQNPRHKITKRGQNVTFRCDPISEHNRLYWYRQTLGQGPEFLTYFQNEAQLEKSRLLSDRFSAERPKGSFSTLEIQRTEQGDSAMYLCASSARAGFYGYTFGSGTRLTVV.

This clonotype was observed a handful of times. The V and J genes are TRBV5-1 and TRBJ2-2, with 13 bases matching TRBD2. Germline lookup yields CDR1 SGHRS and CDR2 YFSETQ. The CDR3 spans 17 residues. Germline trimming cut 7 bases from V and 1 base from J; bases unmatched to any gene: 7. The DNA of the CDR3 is TGCGCCAGCTCCTGGACTAGCGGGGGCCAGAACACCGGGGAGCTGTTTTTT. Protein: CASSWTSGGQNTGELFF. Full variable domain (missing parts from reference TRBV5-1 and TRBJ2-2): KAGVTQTPRYLIKTRGQQVTLSCSPISGHRSVSWYQQTPGQGLQFLFEYFSETQRNKGNFPGRFSGRQFSNSRSEMNVSTLELGDSALYLCASSWTSGGQNTGELFFGEGSRLTVL.

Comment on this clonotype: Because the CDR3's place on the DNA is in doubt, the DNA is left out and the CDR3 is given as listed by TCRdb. The CDR3 is CSAYNGLNYGCTF. The chain has TRBV20-1 and TRBJ1-2. The CDR3 has 13 amino acids, counting both end residues. Germline CDR1 DFQATT, CDR2 SNEGSKA (reference sequence).

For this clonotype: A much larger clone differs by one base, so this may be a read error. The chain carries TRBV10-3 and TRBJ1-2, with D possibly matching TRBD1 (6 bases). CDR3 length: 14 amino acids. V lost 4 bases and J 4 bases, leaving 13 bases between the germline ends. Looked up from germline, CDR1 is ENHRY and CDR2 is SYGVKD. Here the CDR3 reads CAISGGTNGYGYTF. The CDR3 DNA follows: TGTGCCATCAGTGGTGGGACAAACGGCTATGGCTACACCTTC.

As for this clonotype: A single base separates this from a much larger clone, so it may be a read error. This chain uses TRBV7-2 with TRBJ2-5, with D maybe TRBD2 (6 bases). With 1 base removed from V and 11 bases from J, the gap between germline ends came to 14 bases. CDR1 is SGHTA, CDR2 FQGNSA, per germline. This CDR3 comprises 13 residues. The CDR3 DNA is TGTGCCAGCAGCTTAGAAGCCTCCCGGGAGCAGTACTTC. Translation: CASSLEASREQYF.

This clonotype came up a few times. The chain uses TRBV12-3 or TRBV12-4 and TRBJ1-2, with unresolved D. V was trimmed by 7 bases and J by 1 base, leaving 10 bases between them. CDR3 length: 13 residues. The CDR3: CASMGRYNYGYTF. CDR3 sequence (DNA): TGTGCCAGCATGGGCAGGTATAACTATGGCTACACCTTC.

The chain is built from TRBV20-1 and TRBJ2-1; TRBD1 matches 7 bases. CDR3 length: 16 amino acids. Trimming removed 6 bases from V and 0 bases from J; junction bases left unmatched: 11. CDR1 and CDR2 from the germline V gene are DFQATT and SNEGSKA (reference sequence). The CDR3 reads CSAGPVDRASYNEQFF. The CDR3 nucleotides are TGCAGTGCAGGCCCGGTTGACAGGGCCTCCTACAATGAGCAGTTCTTC.

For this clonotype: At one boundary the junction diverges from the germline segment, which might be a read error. CDR3 nucleotide sequence: TGTGCCTGCAGGGGGCGAGGACTGGGTTACGAGCAGTACTTC. This translates into CACRGRGLGYEQYF. The V call is TRBV5-6, the J call TRBJ2-7; TRBD1 agrees at 8 bases. Germline-derived CDR1 and CDR2 are SGHDT and YYEEEE. The CDR3 length is 14 residues.

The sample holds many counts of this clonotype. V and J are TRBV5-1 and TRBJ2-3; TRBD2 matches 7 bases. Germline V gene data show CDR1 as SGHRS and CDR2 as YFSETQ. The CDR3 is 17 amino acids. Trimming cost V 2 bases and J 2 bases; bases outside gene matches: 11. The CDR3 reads CASSFQIASGTTDTQYF. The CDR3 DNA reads TGCGCCAGCAGCTTCCAAATCGCTAGCGGCACCACAGATACGCAGTATTTT.

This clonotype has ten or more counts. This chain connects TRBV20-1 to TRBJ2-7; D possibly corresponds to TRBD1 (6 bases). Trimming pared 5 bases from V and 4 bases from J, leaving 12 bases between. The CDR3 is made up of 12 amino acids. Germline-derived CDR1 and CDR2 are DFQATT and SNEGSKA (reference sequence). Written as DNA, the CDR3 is TGCAGTGCTTCCGACAGGATTTACGAGCAGTACTTC. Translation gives CSASDRIYEQYF.

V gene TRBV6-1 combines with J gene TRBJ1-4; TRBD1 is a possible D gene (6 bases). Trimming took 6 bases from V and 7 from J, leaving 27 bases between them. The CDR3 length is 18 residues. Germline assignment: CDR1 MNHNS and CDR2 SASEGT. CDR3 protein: CASRPNVFMGAKGEKLFF. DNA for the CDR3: TGTGCCAGCAGACCTAACGTGTTCATGGGGGCGAAGGGTGAAAAACTGTTTTTT.

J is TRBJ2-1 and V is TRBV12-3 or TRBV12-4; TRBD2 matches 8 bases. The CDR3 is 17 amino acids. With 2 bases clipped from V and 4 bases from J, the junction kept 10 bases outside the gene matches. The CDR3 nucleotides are TGTGCCAGCAGTTTACGACCCACGGGGGGGAGGTACAATGAGCAGTTCTTC. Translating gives CASSLRPTGGRYNEQFF.

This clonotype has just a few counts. CDR3 region: CATQGFSGNTIYF. The CDR3, as DNA: TGTGCCACCCAGGGTTTCTCTGGAAACACCATATATTTT. The chain recombines TRBV6-6 with TRBJ1-3, with TRBD1 as a possible D gene (5 bases). With 10 bases removed from V and 0 bases from J, the gap between germline ends came to 10 bases. Germline V CDR1 and CDR2: MNHNY, SVGAGI (reference sequence). There are 13 residues in the CDR3.

This CDR3 is CASSEAWGALRSGTEAFF. The CDR3 bases are TGTGCCAGCAGTGAAGCGTGGGGGGCATTGAGGTCGGGCACTGAAGCTTTCTTT. This chain joins TRBV2 and TRBJ1-1; possibly TRBD1 for D (6 bases). Germline V lookup: CDR1 SNHLY, CDR2 FYNNEI. V dropped 0 bases and J dropped 4 bases, with 21 bases sitting between them. This CDR3 region has 18 residues.

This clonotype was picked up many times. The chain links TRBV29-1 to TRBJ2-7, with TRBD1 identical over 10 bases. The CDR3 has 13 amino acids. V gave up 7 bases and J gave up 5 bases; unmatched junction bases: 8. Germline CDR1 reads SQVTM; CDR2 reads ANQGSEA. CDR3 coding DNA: TGCAGCGCCACCGGGACAGGGGCTCACGAGCAGTACTTC. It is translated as CSATGTGAHEQYF.

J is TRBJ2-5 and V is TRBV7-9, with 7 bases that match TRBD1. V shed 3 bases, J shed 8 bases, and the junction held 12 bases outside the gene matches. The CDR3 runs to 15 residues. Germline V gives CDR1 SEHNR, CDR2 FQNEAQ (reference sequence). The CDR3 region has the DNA TGTGCCAGCAGCTTCCCCGAAGGGACAGTAGACACCCAGTACTTC. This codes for CASSFPEGTVDTQYF.